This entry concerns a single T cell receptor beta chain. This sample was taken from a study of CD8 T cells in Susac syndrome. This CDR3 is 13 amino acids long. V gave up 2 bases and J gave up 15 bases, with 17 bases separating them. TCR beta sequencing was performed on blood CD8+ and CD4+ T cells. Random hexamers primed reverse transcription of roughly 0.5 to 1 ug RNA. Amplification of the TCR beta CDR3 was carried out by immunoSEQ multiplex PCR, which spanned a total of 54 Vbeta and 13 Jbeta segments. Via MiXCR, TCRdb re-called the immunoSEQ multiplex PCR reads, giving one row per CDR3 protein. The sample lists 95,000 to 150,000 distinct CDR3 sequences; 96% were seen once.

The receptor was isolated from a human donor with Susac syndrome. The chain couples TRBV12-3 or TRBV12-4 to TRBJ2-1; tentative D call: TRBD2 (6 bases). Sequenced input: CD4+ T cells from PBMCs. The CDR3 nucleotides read TGTGCCAGCAGTTTACAGGAGGGCCTCTCCTCGTTCTTC. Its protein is CASSLQEGLSSFF.